The 15 T cell receptor beta chains listed next were all sequenced from one sample in a study of PD-1 blockade in mismatch repair-deficient tumors (TCRdb year 2017). The library relied on the immunoSEQ multiplex PCR assay. Held by TCRdb, this immuneACCESS table contains in-frame sequences only and omits some clones. Under half of the omission traces to an unresolved V gene where checked; the cause of the rest is unknown. The sample profile shows about 60,000 clones; more than 70% of them were found once. Roughly 13% of the sample rests with the top ten. Material: peripheral blood, obtained 52 weeks after starting pembrolizumab. The receptor set was obtained from an adult with mismatch repair-deficient cancer.

The chain employs TRBV6-5 and TRBJ1-4; 10 bases are shared with TRBD1. Germline trimming cut 7 bases from V and 8 bases from J; bases unmatched to any gene: 7. CDR1 MNHEY and CDR2 SVGAGI come from the germline V gene. CDR3 length equals 14 residues. This CDR3 is CASKTGGAGEKLFF. The CDR3 DNA sequence: TGTGCCAGCAAGACAGGGGGCGCGGGGGAAAAACTGTTTTTT.

The V gene is TRBV6-1, the J gene TRBJ1-1; D unclear. Germline V gives CDR1 MNHNS, CDR2 SASEGT. Trimming took off 4 bases at V and 0 bases at J, with 12 bases between the two ends. This CDR3 has 15 residues. CDR3 loop: CASSVIEVMNTEAFF. The CDR3 nucleotides are TGTGCCAGCAGTGTAATAGAGGTTATGAACACTGAAGCTTTCTTT.

CDR3 sequence: CAISEDREPKNIQYF. For the CDR3, the DNA is TGTGCCATCAGTGAAGACAGGGAGCCCAAAAACATTCAGTACTTC. The chain links TRBV10-3 to TRBJ2-4; 7 bases fit TRBD1. The V gene end was trimmed by 3 bases and the J gene end by 2 bases; junction bases not matched to a gene: 4. CDR1 and CDR2 (germline): ENHRY, SYGVKD. CDR3 length: 15 residues.

The V call is TRBV11-2, the J call TRBJ2-7, with D possibly TRBD1 on 6 matching bases. Germline CDR1 is SGHAT and CDR2 is FQNNGV. The CDR3 has 13 amino acids. V was cut by 7 bases and J by 3 bases, with 13 bases left in between. The CDR3 loop reads CASTTTGRYEQYF. The CDR3 DNA follows: TGTGCCAGCACCACGACAGGACGCTACGAGCAGTACTTC. The full variable domain, with the rest looked up from reference TRBV11-2 and TRBJ2-7, is EAGVAQSPRYKIIEKRQSVAFWCNPISGHATLYWYQQILGQGPKLLIQFQNNGVVDDSQLPKDRFSAERLKGVDSTLKIQPAKLEDSAVYLCASTTTGRYEQYFGPGTRLTVT.

V is TRBV5-4 and J is TRBJ1-2; a possible D gene is TRBD1 (6 bases). Germline V gives CDR1 SGHNT, CDR2 YYREEE (reference sequence). This CDR3 is 17 amino acids long. V shed 1 base and J shed 0 bases, with 16 bases lying between them. The CDR3 loop reads CASSLQGGGSANYGYTF. CDR3 bases: TGTGCCAGCAGCTTGCAAGGGGGGGGTTCAGCTAACTATGGCTACACCTTC. The full variable domain, completed using reference TRBV5-4 and TRBJ1-2, is ETGVTQSPTHLIKTRGQQVTLRCSSQSGHNTVSWYQQALGQGPQFIFQYYREEENGRGNFPPRFSGLQFPNYSSELNVNALELDDSALYLCASSLQGGGSANYGYTFGSGTRLTVV.

The genes are TRBV6-6 and TRBJ1-2; 7 nucleotides line up with TRBD1. The CDR3 loop spans 15 amino acids. J was trimmed by 8 bases and V by 5 bases; bases with no gene match: 14. Per the germline V gene, CDR1 is MNHNY and CDR2 is SVGAGI (reference sequence). CDR3 nucleotide sequence: TGTGCCAGCAGTGACACAGGGGCCTTATGGGGAGGCTACACCTTC. It codes for CASSDTGALWGGYTF.

Here the CDR3 DNA reads TGTGCCAGCAGTTACCCCACGGGGGGTATGAACACTGAAGCTTTCTTT. Its translation is CASSYPTGGMNTEAFF. The rearrangement uses TRBV6-5 and TRBJ1-1; the D gene is possibly TRBD1 (5 bases). Trimming cost V 2 bases and J 0 bases, with 13 bases left between them. The CDR3 consists of 16 residues. Germline-derived CDR1 and CDR2 are MNHEY and SVGAGI.

The V and J genes are TRBV5-4 and TRBJ2-7; no firm D call. The CDR3 is 12 amino acids. The V gene lost 3 bases and the J gene lost 3 bases, with 7 bases spanning the gap. Germline V CDR1 and CDR2: SGHNT, YYREEE (reference sequence). Here the CDR3 reads CASSSNSYEQYF. CDR3 bases: TGTGCCAGCAGCTCAAATAGCTACGAGCAGTACTTC.

The chain joins TRBV14 to TRBJ2-5, with a weak D call TRBD2 (5 bases). Germline V gives CDR1 SGHDN, CDR2 FVKESK. With 5 bases removed from V and 4 bases from J, the gap between germline ends came to 17 bases. This CDR3 is built from 15 residues. For the CDR3, the DNA is TGTGCCAGCAGCGCTGCTCAACTCGAGGGAGAGACCCAGTACTTC. Translation: CASSAAQLEGETQYF.

The chain joins TRBV4-3 to TRBJ2-7; 8 nucleotides match TRBD1. V dropped 0 bases and J dropped 2; count of bases not matched to a gene: 3. Per germline, CDR1 LGHNA and CDR2 YSLEER. The CDR3 loop spans 15 amino acids. The DNA for the CDR3 is TGCGCCAGCAGCCAAGAGGACAGGGCCGCCTACGAGCAGTACTTC. The encoded protein is CASSQEDRAAYEQYF.

V and J are TRBV18 and TRBJ2-1; 8 bases are shared with TRBD2. CDR3 length equals 14 residues. The germline V gene has CDR1 KGHSH and CDR2 LQKENI. J gave up 9 bases and V 4 bases, and 8 bases lay outside the gene matches. In DNA, the CDR3 is TGTGCCAGCTCACAAACCCCGACTAGCGCTGAGCAGTTCTTC. Protein product: CASSQTPTSAEQFF.

The chain recombines TRBV7-9 with TRBJ2-5; D unresolved. The V end lost 1 base, the J end lost 2 bases, and 17 bases lay between the germline ends. The germline CDR1 and CDR2 sequences are SEHNR and FQNEAQ (reference sequence). The CDR3 has 17 residues. CDR3 coding DNA: TGTGCCAGCAGCTTAGTCCGCGTGGTTTTGGGGCAAGAGACCCAGTACTTC. Its protein is CASSLVRVVLGQETQYF.

The gene calls are TRBV11-2 and TRBJ2-3, with D uncertain. CDR3 length equals 13 residues. Germline CDR1 reads SGHAT; CDR2 reads FQNNGV. Trimming pared 3 bases from V and 4 bases from J, leaving 8 bases between. DNA for the CDR3: TGTGCCAGCAGCTTCTCGCGTTCAGATACGCAGTATTTT. This gives the protein CASSFSRSDTQYF.

The chain carries TRBV11-3 and TRBJ2-2; D not certain. This CDR3 contains 12 residues. Trimming stripped 6 bases from V and 7 bases from J, with 9 bases between. CDR1 and CDR2 from the germline V gene are SGHNT and YENEEA. CDR3 amino acids: CASSSYDGELFF. In DNA, the CDR3 is TGTGCCAGCAGTTCCTATGACGGGGAGCTGTTTTTT.

The chain joins TRBV6-5 to TRBJ1-1; a weak D match, TRBD1 (5 bases). Germline lookup yields CDR1 MNHEY and CDR2 SVGAGI. This CDR3 spans 15 amino acids. Deletions cut 7 bases from V and 1 base from J, with 16 bases between. In DNA, the CDR3 is TGTGCCAGCACCTCCGAAGGTCAGGGGAACACTGAAGCTTTCTTT. Translated, it gives CASTSEGQGNTEAFF.